The 23 T cell receptor beta chains below come from one sample, sequenced in a study of identical twins. In TCRdb, the 5' RACE reads were re-called with MiXCR into one record per CDR3 protein. Of roughly 710,000 distinct CDR3 sequences listed, roughly 6% are singletons. The sample taken for sequencing was naive T cells sorted from blood. Receptor source: a man aged 18 to 29 in good health.

The genes are TRBV28 and TRBJ2-3, with 8 positions matching TRBD2. V lost 2 bases, J lost 4 bases, and 5 bases stayed unmatched. Per germline, CDR1 MDHEN and CDR2 SYDVKM. The CDR3 sequence is 15 residues long. DNA for the CDR3: TGTGCCAGCAGTTTAGCGGGAGGCGGGTCAGATACGCAGTATTTT. This gives the protein CASSLAGGGSDTQYF.

The chain employs TRBV2 and TRBJ1-1, with TRBD1 matching 7 bases. Losses at the gene ends were 9 bases for V and 1 base for J; bases not matched to a gene: 5. The germline V gene encodes CDR1 SNHLY and CDR2 FYNNEI. This CDR3 has 13 amino acids. In DNA, the CDR3 is TGTGCCAGACAGGGGTCTAGGAACACTGAAGCTTTCTTT. Protein: CARQGSRNTEAFF.

This clonotype occurred many times. V and J are TRBV15 and TRBJ2-5; no clear D gene. V was trimmed by 5 bases and J by 5 bases, leaving 9 bases between them. CDR1 is LNHNV and CDR2 is YYDKDF in the germline V gene (reference sequence). The CDR3 has 12 amino acids. CDR3 sequence (DNA): TGTGCCACCAGCTCTCTCCGGGAGACCCAGTACTTC. It specifies CATSSLRETQYF.

This clonotype has ten or more counts. The chain recombines TRBV7-8 with TRBJ2-1, with unresolved D. The CDR3 consists of 14 residues. V was shortened by 5 bases and J by 4 bases, with 12 bases between the two germline ends. Germline assignment: CDR1 SGHVS and CDR2 FQNEAQ. CDR3 nucleotides: TGTGCCAGCAGCCCCCTCACCGGGTACAATGAGCAGTTCTTC. Amino acids: CASSPLTGYNEQFF.

The chain uses TRBV27 and TRBJ1-1, with 9 bases matching TRBD1. The trim removed 0 bases at V and 4 bases at J, leaving 3 bases unmatched. Germline loops: CDR1 MNHEY, CDR2 SMNVEV (reference sequence). The CDR3 has 15 amino acids. The CDR3 DNA reads as TGTGCCAGCAGTTTATCACAGGGGGCCGGCACTGAAGCTTTCTTT. Its translation: CASSLSQGAGTEAFF.

This clonotype was recorded at least ten times. J is TRBJ2-3 and V is TRBV7-8, with 8 bases matching TRBD2. V was pared by 0 bases and J by 6 bases, with 8 bases of the junction left unmatched. Looked up from germline, CDR1 is SGHVS and CDR2 is FQNEAQ. CDR3 length: 16 residues. Here the CDR3 reads CASSLAGWGGRDTQYF. In DNA form, the CDR3 reads TGTGCCAGCAGCTTAGCAGGCTGGGGCGGGAGGGATACGCAGTATTTT.

This clonotype showed up many times. The chain joins TRBV24-1 to TRBJ2-2, with D uncertain. V was pared by 4 bases and J by 4 bases, with 18 bases between. The CDR3 spans 17 residues. CDR1 is KGHDR and CDR2 is SFDVKD in the germline V gene. CDR3 sequence: CATSDARTDHATGELFF. CDR3 DNA sequence: TGTGCCACCAGTGACGCCCGGACGGATCATGCCACCGGGGAGCTGTTTTTT.

Concerning this clonotype: A junction boundary mismatches the germline segment, possibly from a read error. The chain has TRBV2 and TRBJ2-3; 8 nucleotides agree with TRBD2. Germline lookup yields CDR1 SNHLY and CDR2 FYNNEI. The CDR3 totals 15 residues. This CDR3 reads CASRRASGSTDTRYF. The CDR3 nucleotides read TGTGCCAGCAGGAGGGCGAGCGGGAGTACAGATACGCGGTATTTT.

Only a few counts were recorded for this clonotype. The chain combines TRBV6-1 with TRBJ2-2; D perhaps matches TRBD2 (5 bases). CDR3 length: 14 amino acids. Germline V gene sequence: CDR1 MNHNS, CDR2 SASEGT. V was pared by 7 bases and J by 1 base, with 10 bases between. The CDR3 DNA reads TGTGCCAGCACGCTAGCAGTGAACACCGGGGAGCTGTTTTTT. It translates to CASTLAVNTGELFF.

On this clonotype: One junction end does not reproduce the germline sequence, and a read error may be involved. V and J are TRBV5-1 and TRBJ2-1; 9 bases are shared with TRBD2. The germline gives CDR1 SGHRS, CDR2 YFSETQ. The CDR3 has 16 amino acids. CDR3 amino acids: CASSLAGLALIDEQLF. The CDR3 DNA follows: TGCGCCAGCAGCTTGGCCGGACTAGCGTTGATCGATGAGCAGCTCTTC.

This clonotype was picked up many times. The chain is built from TRBV5-1 and TRBJ2-1; D perhaps matches TRBD1 (5 bases). This CDR3 comprises 12 residues. Germline CDR1 is SGHRS and CDR2 is YFSETQ. The V and J ends lost 0 bases and 12 bases respectively, with 10 bases between them. The CDR3 protein is CASSLVDQGQFF. The DNA of the CDR3 is TGCGCCAGCAGCTTGGTAGACCAGGGGCAGTTCTTC. The variable domain in full, with the rest retrieved from reference TRBV5-1 and TRBJ2-1, is KAGVTQTPRYLIKTRGQQVTLSCSPISGHRSVSWYQQTPGQGLQFLFEYFSETQRNKGNFPGRFSGRQFSNSRSEMNVSTLELGDSALYLCASSLVDQGQFFGPGTRLTVL.

This clonotype was detected ten times or more. V usage is TRBV27 and J usage is TRBJ2-1, with a possible D match to TRBD2 (6 bases). This CDR3 is built from 16 residues. V was pared by 0 bases and J by 6 bases, with 15 bases between. Germline lookup yields CDR1 MNHEY and CDR2 SMNVEV (reference sequence). In DNA, the CDR3 is TGTGCCAGCAGTTTATCGGGAGGTTGGTGGGGCAATGAGCAGTTCTTC. Its protein product is CASSLSGGWWGNEQFF.

The gene calls are TRBV30 and TRBJ2-3, with 9 bases fitting TRBD2. This CDR3 is built from 14 residues. V was clipped by 4 bases and J by 5 bases; unmatched bases: 7. Germline V gene sequence: CDR1 GTSNPN, CDR2 SVGIG (reference sequence). In DNA form, the CDR3 reads TGTGCCTGGAATAGCGGGAGCGGTATAGATACGCAGTATTTT. Translation gives CAWNSGSGIDTQYF. The full variable domain, rest sourced from reference TRBV30 and TRBJ2-3, is SQTIHQWPATLVQPVGSPLSLECTVEGTSNPNLYWYRQAAGRGLQLLFYSVGIGQISSEVPQNLSASRPQDRQFILSSKKLLLSDSGFYLCAWNSGSGIDTQYFGPGTRLTVL.

This clonotype has only a few counts. The rearrangement uses TRBV5-6 and TRBJ2-5; weak D call: TRBD1 (5 bases). This CDR3 has 13 amino acids. V lost 5 bases to trimming and J lost 5 bases, with 13 bases between them. From germline, CDR1 is SGHDT and CDR2 YYEEEE. The DNA of the CDR3 is TGTGCCAGCAGTGACCCCCAGGGCGAGACCCAGTACTTC. This translates into CASSDPQGETQYF.

The chain uses TRBV6-2 or TRBV6-3 and TRBJ2-5; TRBD2 might be the D (5 bases). Germline loops: CDR1 MNHEY, CDR2 SVGEGT. This CDR3 has 13 amino acids. V shed 9 bases and J shed 1 base, with 12 bases lying between them. The CDR3: CASHPGGQETQYF. In nucleotides, the CDR3 is TGTGCCAGTCACCCAGGAGGCCAAGAGACCCAGTACTTC.

This clonotype was observed at least ten times. This chain links TRBV9 with TRBJ2-7, with TRBD2 matching over 9 bases. In germline, CDR1 is SGDLS, CDR2 YYNGEE. The CDR3 length is 14 residues. Losses at the gene ends were 3 bases for V and 8 bases for J; bases not matched to a gene: 9. The CDR3 protein is CASSGSSGRIQQYF. The CDR3 DNA reads TGTGCCAGCAGCGGAAGTAGCGGGAGAATCCAGCAGTACTTC.

Many counts were recorded for this clonotype. The rearrangement uses TRBV6-5 and TRBJ2-3, with 7 bases matching TRBD1. V was pared by 3 bases and J by 0 bases, with 12 bases of the junction left unmatched. The CDR3 totals 18 residues. Germline lookup yields CDR1 MNHEY and CDR2 SVGAGI. The CDR3 coding sequence is TGTGCCAGCAGTTATAACGAAAAACACAGGGGTAGCACAGATACGCAGTATTTT. This codes for CASSYNEKHRGSTDTQYF.

This clonotype has at least ten counts. The rearrangement links TRBV12-3 or TRBV12-4 to TRBJ2-5; maybe TRBD1 (6 bases). V dropped 5 bases and J dropped 4 bases, with 17 bases sitting between them. The CDR3 is 15 amino acids. The CDR3 spells CASSPAQGRGETQYF. The CDR3 DNA is TGTGCCAGCAGTCCTGCTCAGGGGCGCGGAGAGACCCAGTACTTC.

This clonotype came up many times. The rearrangement uses TRBV6-1 and TRBJ2-3, with 10 bases identical to TRBD2. The CDR3 is made up of 15 amino acids. Germline V gene sequence: CDR1 MNHNS, CDR2 SASEGT. V lost 6 bases, J lost 6 bases, and 9 bases stayed unmatched. The CDR3 region has the DNA TGTGCCAGCAGCTTGAGCGGGAGGGCCGAGGATACGCAGTATTTT. Amino acids: CASSLSGRAEDTQYF.

This clonotype was detected ten times or more. The chain couples TRBV5-1 to TRBJ2-5; weak D call: TRBD1 (5 bases). V was trimmed by 0 bases and J by 4 bases, leaving 16 bases between them. Germline values: CDR1 SGHRS, CDR2 YFSETQ. The CDR3 totals 16 residues. CDR3 coding DNA: TGCGCCAGCAGCTTGGCCTGGCCAGGGAAGGGAGAGACCCAGTACTTC. Its protein is CASSLAWPGKGETQYF.

This clonotype was detected many times. CDR3 DNA sequence: TGTGCCAGCAGCTTGCAAGGGCGGGTGGACGGTGGTGAAAAACTGTTTTTT. This codes for CASSLQGRVDGGEKLFF. The V call is TRBV3-1, the J call TRBJ1-4; unclear D gene. This CDR3 has 17 residues. Germline loops: CDR1 LGHDT, CDR2 YNNKEL (reference sequence). V gave up 5 bases and J gave up 7 bases, with 23 bases separating them.

This rearrangement joins TRBV11-2 to TRBJ2-2, with 10 bases fitting TRBD2. There are 16 residues in the CDR3. The junction had 8 bases not matched to a gene; V was cut back by 6 bases and J by 4 bases. Germline CDR1 is SGHAT and CDR2 is FQNNGV. The CDR3 DNA is TGTGCCAGCAGGGGCCTAGCGGGAGACGGCACCGGGGAGCTGTTTTTT. Protein sequence: CASRGLAGDGTGELFF.

This clonotype was recorded many times. The gene calls are TRBV29-1 and TRBJ2-3; 7 nucleotides match TRBD2. V lost 2 bases to trimming and J lost 1 base; unmatched junction nucleotides: 3. Germline V CDR1 and CDR2: SQVTM, ANQGSEA. The CDR3 runs 14 residues. The CDR3 DNA follows: TGCAGCGTTGAAAATCGGGAGGGCACAGATACGCAGTATTTT. This encodes CSVENREGTDTQYF.